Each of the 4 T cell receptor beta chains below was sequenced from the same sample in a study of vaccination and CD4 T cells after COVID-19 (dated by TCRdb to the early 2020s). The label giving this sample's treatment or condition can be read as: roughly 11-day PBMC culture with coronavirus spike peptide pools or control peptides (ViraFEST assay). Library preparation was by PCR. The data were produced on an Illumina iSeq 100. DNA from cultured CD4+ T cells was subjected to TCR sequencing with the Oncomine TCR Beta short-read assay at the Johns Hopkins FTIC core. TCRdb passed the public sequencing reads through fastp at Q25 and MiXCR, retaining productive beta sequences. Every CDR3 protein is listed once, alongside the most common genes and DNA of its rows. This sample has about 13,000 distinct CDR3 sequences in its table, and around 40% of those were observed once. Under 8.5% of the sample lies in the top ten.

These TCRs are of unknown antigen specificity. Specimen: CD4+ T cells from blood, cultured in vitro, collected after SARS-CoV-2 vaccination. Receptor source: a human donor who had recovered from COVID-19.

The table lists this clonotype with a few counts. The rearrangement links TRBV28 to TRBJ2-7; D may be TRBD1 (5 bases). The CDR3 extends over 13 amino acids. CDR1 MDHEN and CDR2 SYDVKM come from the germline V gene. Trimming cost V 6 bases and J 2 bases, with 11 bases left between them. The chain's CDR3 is CASRFRAAYEQYF. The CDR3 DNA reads TGTGCCAGCAGGTTCAGGGCGGCCTACGAGCAGTACTTC.

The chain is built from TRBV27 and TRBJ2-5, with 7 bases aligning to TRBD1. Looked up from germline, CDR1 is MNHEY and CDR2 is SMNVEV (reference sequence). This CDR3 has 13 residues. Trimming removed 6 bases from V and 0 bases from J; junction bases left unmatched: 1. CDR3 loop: CASRGQNQETQYF. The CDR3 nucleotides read TGTGCCAGCAGGGGACAGAACCAAGAGACCCAGTACTTC.

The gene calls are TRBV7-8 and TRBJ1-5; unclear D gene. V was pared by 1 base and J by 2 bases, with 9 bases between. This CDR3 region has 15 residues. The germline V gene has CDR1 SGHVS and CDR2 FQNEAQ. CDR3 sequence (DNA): TGTGCCAGCAGCTTAGATCTGGGCGGCAATCAGCCCCAGCATTTT. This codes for CASSLDLGGNQPQHF.

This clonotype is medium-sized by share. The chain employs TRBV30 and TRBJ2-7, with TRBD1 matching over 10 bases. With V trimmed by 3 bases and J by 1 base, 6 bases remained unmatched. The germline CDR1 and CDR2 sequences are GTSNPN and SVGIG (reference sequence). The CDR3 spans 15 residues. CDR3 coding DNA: TGTGCCTGGAGAAGGGGACAGGGGTTTTCCTACGAGCAGTACTTC. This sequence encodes CAWRRGQGFSYEQYF.